This note documents a single T cell receptor beta chain sequence. Antigen unknown. Investigators took about 9.1 milliliters of peripheral blood from every donor. Total RNA extraction produced at least 6 micrograms (per sample) for the study. This sample stems from a study of blood T cells in healthy people across ages. A sample-barcoded 5' primer and a J-beta primer mix were used in a second PCR of roughly 7 to 11 cycles. CDR3-containing paired-end reads numbering at least 2.5 million came from each sample. MiXCR, run by TCRdb on the 5' RACE reads, gives a single entry per CDR3 protein. The data contain around 1,700,000 distinct CDR3 sequences, over 25% of them seen just once; the ten biggest clones take up over 7%. Whole-study findings and limits: Strong correlation linked observed beta diversity and percent naive T cells.

Germline V CDR1 and CDR2: DFQATT, SNEGSKA (reference sequence). V shed 1 base and J shed 8 bases, with 14 bases lying between them. CDR3 length: 14 amino acids. This clonotype originated in a woman in her 30s in good health. This chain connects TRBV20-1 to TRBJ1-4, with D perhaps matching TRBD1 (5 bases). The material sequenced was blood. CDR3 sequence: CSARGTGEVEKLFF. The CDR3 region has the DNA TGCAGTGCTAGAGGAACAGGAGAGGTCGAAAAACTGTTTTTT.